This TCR beta chain was retrieved from a study of blood T cell repertoires in COVID-19. At the level of the study: The United States, Italy and Spain were the sources of the acute and convalescent COVID-19 samples. In each case, the material was cDNA or gDNA derived from T cells, B-cell-depleted T cells, or PBMCs.

Germline-derived CDR1 and CDR2 are LGHDT and YNNKEL (reference sequence). This CDR3 region has 15 residues. Trimming removed 2 bases from V and 6 bases from J; junction bases left unmatched: 3. Under the authors' procedure: How many nucleated cells were present was estimated from reference gene primer amplification. The protocol was immunoSEQ multiplex PCR, while the TCRdb copy is restricted to in-frame clones and leaves out a portion. V and J calls and clone size come straight from that table; D and trimming were deduced from the DNA. The sample lists some 150,000 clones; 80% to 90% were seen once. This sequence joins TRBV3-1 (or the pseudogene TRBV3-2) and TRBJ2-1; 11 bases are a match to TRBD2. The source material was peripheral blood. The receptor was derived from a woman between 40 and 55 years old with acute or convalescent COVID-19. CDR3 loop: CASSQLSGGANEQFF. The CDR3 nucleotides read TGTGCCAGCAGCCAACTTAGCGGGGGGGCCAATGAGCAGTTCTTC.